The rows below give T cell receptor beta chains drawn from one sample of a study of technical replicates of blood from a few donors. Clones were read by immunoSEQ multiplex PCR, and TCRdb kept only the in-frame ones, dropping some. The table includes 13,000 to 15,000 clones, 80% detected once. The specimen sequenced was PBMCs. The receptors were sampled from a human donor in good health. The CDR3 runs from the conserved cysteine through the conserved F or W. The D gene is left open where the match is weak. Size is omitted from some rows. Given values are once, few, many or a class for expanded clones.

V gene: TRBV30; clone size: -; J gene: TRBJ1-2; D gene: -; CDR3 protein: CAYRDYLGGGYTF; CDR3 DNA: TGTGCCTACCGAGACTATCTCGGTGGGGGCTACACCTTC
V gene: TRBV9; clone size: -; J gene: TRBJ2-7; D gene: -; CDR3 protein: CASSAHGGEQYF; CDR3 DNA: TGTGCCAGCAGCGCCCACGGGGGCGAGCAGTACTTC
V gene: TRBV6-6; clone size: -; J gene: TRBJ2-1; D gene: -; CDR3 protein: CAEGRDRDEQFF; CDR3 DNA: TGTGCAGAAGGGCGGGATCGGGATGAGCAGTTCTTC
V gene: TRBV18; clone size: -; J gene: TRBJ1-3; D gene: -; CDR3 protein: CASSPPEGAGNTIYF; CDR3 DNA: TGTGCCAGCTCACCACCGGAGGGTGCTGGAAACACCATATATTTT
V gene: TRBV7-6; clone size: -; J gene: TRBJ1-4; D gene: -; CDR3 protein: CASSLAGRRGEKLFF; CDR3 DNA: TGTGCCAGCAGCTTAGCAGGCCGTCGGGGTGAAAAACTGTTTTTT
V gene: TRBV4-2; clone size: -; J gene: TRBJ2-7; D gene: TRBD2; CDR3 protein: CASSRNTGTSGMNEQYF; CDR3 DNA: TGTGCCAGCAGCCGAAACACCGGGACTAGCGGGATGAACGAGCAGTACTTC
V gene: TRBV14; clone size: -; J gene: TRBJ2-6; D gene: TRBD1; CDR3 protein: CASSPINLRQGLKANVLTF; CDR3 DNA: TGTGCCAGCAGCCCAATTAACCTTCGACAGGGTTTAAAGGCCAACGTCCTGACTTTC
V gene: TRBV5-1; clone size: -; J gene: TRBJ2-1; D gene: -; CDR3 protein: CASSLGEAHNEQFF; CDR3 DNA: TGCGCCAGCAGCTTGGGCGAAGCACACAATGAGCAGTTCTTC
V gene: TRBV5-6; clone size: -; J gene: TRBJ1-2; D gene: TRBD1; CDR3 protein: CASRSTGDYGYTF; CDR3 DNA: TGTGCCAGCAGATCAACAGGGGACTATGGCTACACCTTC
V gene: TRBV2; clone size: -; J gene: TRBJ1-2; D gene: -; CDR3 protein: CASSEVQGDYGYTF; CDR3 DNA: TGTGCCAGCAGTGAAGTACAGGGCGACTATGGCTACACCTTC
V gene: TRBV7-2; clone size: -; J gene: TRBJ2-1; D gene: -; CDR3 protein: CASSLAYANNEQFF; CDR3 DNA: TGTGCCAGCAGCTTAGCCTATGCAAACAATGAGCAGTTCTTC
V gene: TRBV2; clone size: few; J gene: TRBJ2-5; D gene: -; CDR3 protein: CASMRPVGGKTQYF; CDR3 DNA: TGTGCCAGCATGAGGCCAGTTGGAGGAAAGACCCAGTACTTC
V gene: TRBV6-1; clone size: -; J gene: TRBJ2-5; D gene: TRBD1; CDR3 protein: CASRTGQIQETQYF; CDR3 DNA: TGTGCCAGCAGAACGGGACAGATCCAAGAGACCCAGTACTTC
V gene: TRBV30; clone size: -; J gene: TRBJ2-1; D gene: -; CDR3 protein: CAWSPQRGSEQFF; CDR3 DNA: TGTGCCTGGAGCCCCCAGCGAGGGAGTGAGCAGTTCTTC
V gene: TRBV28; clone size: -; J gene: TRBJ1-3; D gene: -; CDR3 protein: CASRPLTPQGSSGNTIYF; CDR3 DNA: TGTGCCAGCAGACCCTTGACCCCACAGGGAAGCTCTGGAAACACCATATATTTT
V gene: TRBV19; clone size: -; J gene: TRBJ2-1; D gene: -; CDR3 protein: CASSQRVYNEQFF; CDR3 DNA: TGTGCCAGTAGTCAACGGGTGTACAATGAGCAGTTCTTC
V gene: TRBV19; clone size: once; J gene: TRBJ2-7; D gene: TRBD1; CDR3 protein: CASSPRTGGSYEQYF; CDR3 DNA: TGTGCCAGTAGTCCACGGACAGGGGGCTCCTACGAGCAGTACTTC
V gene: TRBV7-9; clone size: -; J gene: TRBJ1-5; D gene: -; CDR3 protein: CAIRRGGLARGGQPQHF; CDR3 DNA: TGTGCCATAAGGAGGGGGGGGCTAGCCCGTGGGGGTCAGCCCCAGCATTTT
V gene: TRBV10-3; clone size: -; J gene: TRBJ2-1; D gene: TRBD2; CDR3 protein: CATLIERESDEQFF; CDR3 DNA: TGTGCCACCTTAATAGAGCGGGAGTCGGATGAGCAGTTCTTC